This TCR beta chain is from a study of blood T cell repertoires in COVID-19. Assay used: immunoSEQ multiplex PCR; TCRdb lists only in-frame clones, some missing. The profile covers about 160,000 clones, with approximately 90% appearing a single time and approximately 2.4% taken by the ten largest. This clone appeared a few times. Sequenced sample: peripheral blood. This receptor was taken from a young man with acute or convalescent COVID-19.

CDR3 sequence: CASEPLQGATPNYGYTF. In DNA, the CDR3 is TGTGCCAGCGAACCCTTACAGGGGGCGACCCCTAACTATGGCTACACCTTC. The chain employs TRBV2 and TRBJ1-2; 9 bases align to TRBD1. Trimming cost V 8 bases and J 0 bases; bases outside gene matches: 13. Germline V CDR1 and CDR2: SNHLY, FYNNEI. The CDR3 covers 17 residues. Variable domain in full (rest from reference TRBV2 and TRBJ1-2): EPEVTQTPSHQVTQMGQEVILRCVPISNHLYFYWYRQILGQKVEFLVSFYNNEISEKSEIFDDQFSVERPDGSNFTLKIRSTKLEDSAMYFCASEPLQGATPNYGYTFGSGTRLTVV.